These 14 T cell receptor beta chains were sequenced from one sample in a study of cytomegalovirus exposure and HLA in healthy donors. The repertoire was sequenced with immunoSEQ multiplex PCR; TCRdb's copy has only in-frame clones and lacks some. The sample records roughly 220,000 clones, roughly 84% being singletons. The sequenced sample was PBMCs. These receptors came from a woman aged 25 to 39 in good health and CMV-seropositive.

This clone has a handful of counts. The J gene is TRBJ2-7, the V gene TRBV11-1, with 7 bases matching TRBD2. CDR1 and CDR2 from the germline V gene are SGHAT and FQDESV (reference sequence). J was trimmed by 6 bases and V by 2 bases; bases with no gene match: 10. CDR3 length equals 15 residues. The chain's CDR3 is CASSLQQAGLGEQYF. In nucleotides, the CDR3 is TGTGCCAGCAGCTTACAGCAAGCGGGACTCGGCGAGCAGTACTTC. Complete variable domain (other parts from reference TRBV11-1 and TRBJ2-7): EAEVAQSPRYKITEKSQAVAFWCDPISGHATLYWYRQILGQGPELLVQFQDESVVDDSQLPKDRFSAERLKGVDSTLKIQPAELGDSAMYLCASSLQQAGLGEQYFGPGTRLTVT.

This clone was counted a single time. The chain joins TRBV13 to TRBJ2-7, with 7 positions matching TRBD1. CDR1 is PRHDT, CDR2 FYEKMQ, per germline (reference sequence). This CDR3 region has 13 residues. V lost 5 bases to trimming and J lost 3 bases; unmatched junction nucleotides: 4. The DNA for the CDR3 is TGTGCCAGCAGCCCCGCAGGGGGCTACGAGCAGTACTTC. It specifies CASSPAGGYEQYF. The entire variable domain, with the rest obtained from reference TRBV13 and TRBJ2-7, is as follows: AAGVIQSPRHLIKEKRETATLKCYPIPRHDTVYWYQQGPGQDPQFLISFYEKMQSDKGSIPDRFSAQQFSDYHSELNMSSLELGDSALYFCASSPAGGYEQYFGPGTRLTVT.

The CDR3 nucleotides read TGCACCAGCAGCCAAGACGGCAGTAGGATCGGGGAGCTGTTTTTT. It translates to CTSSQDGSRIGELFF. The chain carries TRBV1 and TRBJ2-2. TRBV1 is an annotated pseudogene. CDR3 length: 15 amino acids.

The V and J genes are TRBV7-2 and TRBJ2-2; D uncertain. V lost 3 bases and J 11 bases, leaving 19 bases between the germline ends. Per the germline V gene, CDR1 is SGHTA and CDR2 is FQGNSA. The CDR3 is made up of 15 amino acids. The CDR3 protein is CASSLYGFKDVELFF. The DNA of the CDR3 is TGTGCCAGCAGCTTGTATGGGTTTAAAGACGTCGAGCTGTTTTTT.

The chain is built from TRBV11-3 and TRBJ2-7, with D perhaps assigned TRBD1 or TRBD2 (6 bases each). CDR1 and CDR2 from the germline V gene are SGHNT and YENEEA. CDR3 length: 14 amino acids. The V and J ends lost 3 bases and 2 bases respectively, with 11 bases between them. The DNA of the CDR3 is TGTGCCAGCAGCTTGGAGGGGGATACCTACGAGCAGTACTTC. This codes for CASSLEGDTYEQYF.

The V and J genes are TRBV27 and TRBJ1-5; 7 bases are a match to TRBD1. Trimming took 3 bases from V and 5 from J; bases not matched to a gene: 1. CDR1 is MNHEY and CDR2 is SMNVEV in the germline V gene (reference sequence). The CDR3 has 13 amino acids. The CDR3 DNA is TGTGCCAGCAGTTTGACAGGGTATCAGCCCCAGCATTTT. It is translated as CASSLTGYQPQHF.

The rearrangement links TRBV6-6 to TRBJ1-5; 7 bases line up with TRBD1. CDR1 is MNHNY and CDR2 is SVGAGI in the germline V gene (reference sequence). This CDR3 region has 13 residues. Trimming at V came to 6 bases and at J to 1 base, leaving 0 bases not matched to a gene. Written as DNA, the CDR3 is TGTGCCAGCAGACAGGGGAGCAATCAGCCCCAGCATTTT. Protein: CASRQGSNQPQHF.

The rearrangement uses TRBV2 and TRBJ1-1; 11 positions agree with TRBD1. Trimming cost V 7 bases and J 4 bases; bases outside gene matches: 5. CDR1 and CDR2 (germline): SNHLY, FYNNEI. The CDR3 extends over 14 amino acids. CDR3 DNA sequence: TGTGCCAGCACTCTGGGACAGGGGGTCACTGAAGCTTTCTTT. Encoded protein: CASTLGQGVTEAFF.

The gene calls are TRBV29-1 and TRBJ1-2, with D tentatively TRBD1 (5 bases). The CDR3 has 14 amino acids. Germline values: CDR1 SQVTM, CDR2 ANQGSEA. V shed 6 bases and J shed 3 bases, with 17 bases lying between them. The CDR3 DNA is TGCAGCGTCGAAAGAACGAAAGGGGACTATGGCTACACCTTC. Protein sequence: CSVERTKGDYGYTF.

The J gene is TRBJ2-7, the V gene TRBV30, with 7 bases fitting TRBD1. CDR3 length equals 15 residues. Per germline, CDR1 GTSNPN and CDR2 SVGIG (reference sequence). Trimming cost V 8 bases and J 0 bases; bases outside gene matches: 13. CDR3 region: CAHGRGLNPSYEQYF. In DNA form, the CDR3 reads TGTGCCCACGGAAGGGGGCTGAATCCCTCCTACGAGCAGTACTTC.

As regards this clone: The same CDR3 also results from other DNA sequences found in this sample. The rearrangement joins TRBV5-1 to TRBJ1-5, with a tentative D call TRBD1 (5 bases). Trimming shortened V by 0 bases and J by 1 base, and 5 bases separated the two germline ends. Germline V CDR1 and CDR2: SGHRS, YFSETQ. The CDR3 contains 14 residues. The chain's CDR3 is CASSLGGSNQPQHF. The CDR3 bases are TGCGCCAGCAGCTTGGGGGGCAGCAATCAGCCCCAGCATTTT.

In this sample, this clone turned up once. The rearrangement links TRBV5-5 to TRBJ2-1; no definite D call. Trimming took off 3 bases at V and 0 bases at J, with 10 bases between the two ends. In germline, CDR1 is SGHKS, CDR2 YYEKEE (reference sequence). This CDR3 is 15 amino acids long. CDR3 DNA sequence: TGTGCCAGCAGCTCCTACTCGAGCTCCTACAATGAGCAGTTCTTC. Encoded protein: CASSSYSSSYNEQFF.

The chain joins TRBV7-9 to TRBJ1-5, with 8 bases that match TRBD1. CDR3 length equals 16 residues. Germline CDR1 is SEHNR and CDR2 is FQNEAQ (reference sequence). Germline trimming cut 4 bases from V and 0 bases from J; bases unmatched to any gene: 5. Here the CDR3 reads CASSSGQGYSNQPQHF. CDR3 sequence (DNA): TGTGCCAGCAGCTCAGGACAGGGCTATAGCAATCAGCCCCAGCATTTT.

The V and J genes are TRBV29-1 and TRBJ2-5; D is perhaps TRBD2 (5 bases). This CDR3 is 11 amino acids long. The germline V gene has CDR1 SQVTM and CDR2 ANQGSEA. The V and J ends lost 5 bases and 4 bases respectively, with 8 bases between them. CDR3 sequence reads: CSVRGRETQYF. The CDR3 region has the DNA TGCAGCGTTAGAGGGCGAGAGACCCAGTACTTC.